These T cell receptor beta chains were read from a single sample in a study of cytomegalovirus exposure and HLA in healthy donors. Profiling relied on immunoSEQ multiplex PCR, and the TCRdb table lists in-frame clones only, not all of them. In the table there are around 130,000 clones, 85% of which are singletons. Sequenced input: PBMCs. Every receptor here comes from a woman aged 25 to 39 in good health and CMV-seropositive. The CDR3 runs from the conserved cysteine through the conserved F or W. Fields, in order: D gene, J gene, clone size, V gene, CDR3 DNA, CDR3 protein. The D gene is left open where the match is weak. Part of the rows lack a size; the others show once, few, many or a class for expanded clones.

D gene: -; J gene: TRBJ2-7; clone size: -; V gene: TRBV5-6; CDR3 DNA: TGTGCCAGCAGCTCGGGATCTCCTCCTTGGGCCTACGAGCAGTACTTC; CDR3 protein: CASSSGSPPWAYEQYF
D gene: -; J gene: TRBJ1-5; clone size: -; V gene: TRBV4-1; CDR3 DNA: TGCGCCAGCAGCCAAGGAGTTTTGGGCGTCAATCAGCCCCAGCATTTT; CDR3 protein: CASSQGVLGVNQPQHF
D gene: -; J gene: TRBJ1-3; clone size: -; V gene: TRBV28; CDR3 DNA: TGTGCCAGCAGTTCTGGGGTTAGGGAGCTGGGGAACACCATATATTTT; CDR3 protein: CASSSGVRELGNTIYF
D gene: TRBD1; J gene: TRBJ1-6; clone size: once; V gene: TRBV27; CDR3 DNA: TGTGCCAGCAGTCCCTTAGGACAGGGATTTGGGCCCCTCCACTTT; CDR3 protein: CASSPLGQGFGPLHF
D gene: TRBD1; J gene: TRBJ2-7; clone size: -; V gene: TRBV6-1; CDR3 DNA: TGTGCCAGCAGTGAAGCAGGGGGCGACGAGCAGTACTTC; CDR3 protein: CASSEAGGDEQYF
D gene: TRBD1; J gene: TRBJ2-4; clone size: -; V gene: TRBV5-4; CDR3 DNA: TGTGCCAGCAGCTTGAATCGAGGACAGGGGGCGGGAAACATTCAGTACTTC; CDR3 protein: CASSLNRGQGAGNIQYF
D gene: -; J gene: TRBJ1-6; clone size: -; V gene: TRBV6-4; CDR3 DNA: TGTGCCAGCGGGGGACATCCACCCCTCCACTTT; CDR3 protein: CASGGHPPLHF
D gene: -; J gene: TRBJ1-1; clone size: -; V gene: TRBV4-1; CDR3 DNA: TGCGCCAGCAGCCAAGATCCCTCGGGGAACACTGAAGCTTTCTTT; CDR3 protein: CASSQDPSGNTEAFF
D gene: TRBD1; J gene: TRBJ2-5; clone size: -; V gene: TRBV29-1; CDR3 DNA: TGCAGCGCTCGGACAGGGGAAGAGACCCAGTACTTC; CDR3 protein: CSARTGEETQYF
D gene: -; J gene: TRBJ2-5; clone size: -; V gene: TRBV29-1; CDR3 DNA: TGCAGCGTTGCAGCTAGTGGGGAGACCCAGTACTTC; CDR3 protein: CSVAASGETQYF
D gene: -; J gene: TRBJ1-2; clone size: -; V gene: TRBV2; CDR3 DNA: TGTGCCAGCAGTGATGGCGGAGTGCTCTCTAACTATGGCTACACCTTC; CDR3 protein: CASSDGGVLSNYGYTF
D gene: -; J gene: TRBJ2-7; clone size: -; V gene: TRBV4-1; CDR3 DNA: TGCGCCAGCAGCCTCGAGAGGGGGTCCCAGAGCTCCTACGAGCAGTACTTC; CDR3 protein: CASSLERGSQSSYEQYF
D gene: -; J gene: TRBJ2-1; clone size: -; V gene: TRBV11-3; CDR3 DNA: TGTGCCAGCAGCGGCCGGAGGGAGCAGTTCTTC; CDR3 protein: CASSGRREQFF
D gene: TRBD1; J gene: TRBJ2-7; clone size: -; V gene: TRBV18; CDR3 DNA: TGTGCCAGCTCAGCGGGACAGGGCTTCATCGAGCAGTACTTC; CDR3 protein: CASSAGQGFIEQYF
D gene: -; J gene: TRBJ1-1; clone size: -; V gene: TRBV6-1; CDR3 DNA: TGTGCCAGCAGTGAAGGGAGAGTGACTGAAGCTTTCTTT; CDR3 protein: CASSEGRVTEAFF
D gene: -; J gene: TRBJ2-2; clone size: -; V gene: TRBV18; CDR3 DNA: TGTGCCAGCTCACCAGAGGGCTGGGAGCTGTTTTTT; CDR3 protein: CASSPEGWELFF
D gene: TRBD1; J gene: TRBJ1-1; clone size: -; V gene: TRBV5-8; CDR3 DNA: TGTGCCAGCAGCTTGGCACCCGGACAGGTAAACACTGAAGCTTTCTTT; CDR3 protein: CASSLAPGQVNTEAFF
D gene: TRBD2; J gene: TRBJ2-5; clone size: -; V gene: TRBV19; CDR3 DNA: TGTGCCAGTAGCTGGGGCGGGAGTGCAGAGACCCAGTACTTC; CDR3 protein: CASSWGGSAETQYF
D gene: -; J gene: TRBJ2-3; clone size: -; V gene: TRBV2; CDR3 DNA: TGTGCCAGCAACAGGGTTGGGGGCACAGATACGCAGTATTTT; CDR3 protein: CASNRVGGTDTQYF
D gene: TRBD2; J gene: TRBJ2-2; clone size: -; V gene: TRBV5-1; CDR3 DNA: TGCGCCAGCAGCTGGAGCGGGATTGGCGCCGGGGAGCTGTTTTTT; CDR3 protein: CASSWSGIGAGELFF
D gene: -; J gene: TRBJ1-1; clone size: -; V gene: TRBV5-1; CDR3 DNA: TGCGCCAGCAGCTTGAGGGGCGAGAACACTGAAGCTTTCTTT; CDR3 protein: CASSLRGENTEAFF
D gene: TRBD1; J gene: TRBJ2-5; clone size: -; V gene: TRBV7-2; CDR3 DNA: TGTGCCAGCAGCTTAAAGGATAGGGATACAGGGGGGTACTTC; CDR3 protein: CASSLKDRDTGGYF
D gene: TRBD2; J gene: TRBJ2-1; clone size: -; V gene: TRBV11-3; CDR3 DNA: TGTGCCAGTTCCCTCGGGGGGGGCAATGAGCAGTTCTTC; CDR3 protein: CASSLGGGNEQFF
D gene: -; J gene: TRBJ2-7; clone size: once; V gene: TRBV18; CDR3 DNA: TGTGCCAGCTCGCCACCATCCTCCTCCTACGAGCAGTACTTC; CDR3 protein: CASSPPSSSYEQYF
D gene: TRBD1; J gene: TRBJ1-4; clone size: -; V gene: TRBV28; CDR3 DNA: TGTGCCAGCACCCCAGGGGGAAAAAAACTGTTTTTT; CDR3 protein: CASTPGGKKLFF
D gene: -; J gene: TRBJ2-5; clone size: -; V gene: TRBV2; CDR3 DNA: TGTGCCAGCAGTGAGTGGAGGGAGACCCAGTACTTC; CDR3 protein: CASSEWRETQYF
D gene: -; J gene: TRBJ1-3; clone size: -; V gene: TRBV30; CDR3 DNA: TGTGCCTGGCAAGGGGAGGGCGGAAACACCATATATTTT; CDR3 protein: CAWQGEGGNTIYF
D gene: -; J gene: TRBJ2-7; clone size: -; V gene: TRBV20-1; CDR3 DNA: TGCAGTGCTGCCCACGGCTACGAGCAGTACTTC; CDR3 protein: CSAAHGYEQYF
D gene: -; J gene: TRBJ1-6; clone size: -; V gene: TRBV30; CDR3 DNA: TGTGCCTGGGGGCTCCGGGGGAATTCACCCCTCCACTTT; CDR3 protein: CAWGLRGNSPLHF
D gene: -; J gene: TRBJ2-7; clone size: -; V gene: TRBV2; CDR3 DNA: TGTGCCAGCAGGGAGACCTCCTACGAGCAGTACTTC; CDR3 protein: CASRETSYEQYF
D gene: -; J gene: TRBJ2-2; clone size: -; V gene: TRBV7-9; CDR3 DNA: TGTGCCAGCGGATCCTCGGGGGTCGGGGAGCTGTTTTTT; CDR3 protein: CASGSSGVGELFF
D gene: -; J gene: TRBJ1-5; clone size: once; V gene: TRBV4-1; CDR3 DNA: TGCGCCAGCAGCCATCCTCGGGGGGATCCCAATCAGCCCCAGCATTTT; CDR3 protein: CASSHPRGDPNQPQHF
D gene: TRBD1; J gene: TRBJ1-6; clone size: -; V gene: TRBV4-2; CDR3 DNA: TGTGCCAGCAGCCAAGTAGGGACAGGGAATTCACCCCTCCACTTT; CDR3 protein: CASSQVGTGNSPLHF
D gene: TRBD1; J gene: TRBJ2-7; clone size: -; V gene: TRBV5-6; CDR3 DNA: TGTGCCAGCAGCTGGACAGGGGCCGGCTCCTACGAGCAGTACTTC; CDR3 protein: CASSWTGAGSYEQYF
D gene: -; J gene: TRBJ2-7; clone size: -; V gene: TRBV28; CDR3 DNA: TGTGCCGCCGGTGGAGGAGTCAGTTACGAGCAGTACTTC; CDR3 protein: CAAGGGVSYEQYF
D gene: -; J gene: TRBJ2-7; clone size: once; V gene: TRBV27; CDR3 DNA: TGTGCCAGCAGTGGGACACCTTCCTACGAGCAGTACTTC; CDR3 protein: CASSGTPSYEQYF
D gene: TRBD1; J gene: TRBJ1-4; clone size: -; V gene: TRBV28; CDR3 DNA: TGTGCCAGCAGTTCGACAGGGCTTAATGAAAAACTGTTTTTT; CDR3 protein: CASSSTGLNEKLFF
D gene: TRBD1; J gene: TRBJ1-5; clone size: -; V gene: TRBV6-6; CDR3 DNA: TGTGCCAGCAACCATGGGGGACAGGGGACGGGACAGCCCCAGCATTTT; CDR3 protein: CASNHGGQGTGQPQHF
D gene: TRBD2; J gene: TRBJ2-6; clone size: -; V gene: TRBV2; CDR3 DNA: TGTGCCAGCAAAGTGGAGGGGACTAGCGGGGGGCTCACCACCTTGTTCGGGGCCAACGTCCTGACTTTC; CDR3 protein: CASKVEGTSGGLTTLFGANVLTF
D gene: -; J gene: TRBJ1-6; clone size: -; V gene: TRBV7-9; CDR3 DNA: TGTGCCAGCAGCTTGGGGCTAAATTCACCCCTCCACTTT; CDR3 protein: CASSLGLNSPLHF
D gene: TRBD2; J gene: TRBJ2-7; clone size: -; V gene: TRBV6-1; CDR3 DNA: TGTGCCACGGCCCTGGGGGGAGCGGGGTCCTACGAGCAGTACTTC; CDR3 protein: CATALGGAGSYEQYF
D gene: TRBD1; J gene: TRBJ1-6; clone size: -; V gene: TRBV13; CDR3 DNA: TGTGCCAGCAGCCCGGACAGGGTAGGGGATTCACCCCTCCACTTT; CDR3 protein: CASSPDRVGDSPLHF
D gene: -; J gene: TRBJ1-1; clone size: few; V gene: TRBV20-1; CDR3 DNA: TGCAGTGCTCCAGGGTACAGGGAAGCTTTCTTT; CDR3 protein: CSAPGYREAFF
D gene: -; J gene: TRBJ1-2; clone size: -; V gene: TRBV2; CDR3 DNA: TGTGCCAGCAGTGTGGAGGGCGTCAACTATGGCTACACCTTC; CDR3 protein: CASSVEGVNYGYTF
D gene: TRBD1; J gene: TRBJ2-2; clone size: -; V gene: TRBV2; CDR3 DNA: TGTGCCAGCATGGACAGGGGGAACACCGGGGAGCTGTTTTTT; CDR3 protein: CASMDRGNTGELFF
D gene: TRBD2; J gene: TRBJ2-1; clone size: few; V gene: TRBV14; CDR3 DNA: TGTGCCAGCAGCTACTATCCGTCGGGGGGGCTTAATTTTAATGAGCAGTTCTTC; CDR3 protein: CASSYYPSGGLNFNEQFF
D gene: TRBD1; J gene: TRBJ1-2; clone size: -; V gene: TRBV6-1; CDR3 DNA: TGTGCCGACGGACAGGGCTATGGCTACACCTTC; CDR3 protein: CADGQGYGYTF
D gene: TRBD1; J gene: TRBJ1-4; clone size: -; V gene: TRBV6-1; CDR3 DNA: TGTGCCAGCAGTGACCCGACAGGGGAGAATGAAAAACTGTTTTTT; CDR3 protein: CASSDPTGENEKLFF
D gene: -; J gene: TRBJ2-3; clone size: -; V gene: TRBV15; CDR3 DNA: TGTGCCACCAGCCCTCGGAGACTGATTAGCACAGATACGCAGTATTTT; CDR3 protein: CATSPRRLISTDTQYF
D gene: TRBD2; J gene: TRBJ2-2; clone size: -; V gene: TRBV4-1; CDR3 DNA: TGCGCCAGCAGCCAAGGGGGGCTAGCGGGAGTAGGGACCGGGGAGCTGTTTTTT; CDR3 protein: CASSQGGLAGVGTGELFF
D gene: TRBD2; J gene: TRBJ2-3; clone size: -; V gene: TRBV7-9; CDR3 DNA: TGTGCCAGCAGGGCTCTGCCTGGGACTAGCCAAGGCACAGATACGCAGTATTTT; CDR3 protein: CASRALPGTSQGTDTQYF
D gene: -; J gene: TRBJ2-7; clone size: -; V gene: TRBV4-1; CDR3 DNA: TGTGCCAGCAGCGATCCGGACTTGCCTGGGGACTACGAGCAGTACTTC; CDR3 protein: CASSDPDLPGDYEQYF
D gene: TRBD2; J gene: TRBJ2-7; clone size: -; V gene: TRBV28; CDR3 DNA: TGTGCCAGCAACCAACTAGCGGGGACCTACGAGCAGTACTTC; CDR3 protein: CASNQLAGTYEQYF
D gene: TRBD1; J gene: TRBJ1-1; clone size: -; V gene: TRBV11-2; CDR3 DNA: TGTGCCAGCAGCTTGATGACAGGGAAGAACACTGAAGCTTTCTTT; CDR3 protein: CASSLMTGKNTEAFF
D gene: TRBD1; J gene: TRBJ1-5; clone size: -; V gene: TRBV19; CDR3 DNA: TGTGCCAGTAGTATTGCGGACAGGCCATATAGCAATCAGCCCCAGCATTTT; CDR3 protein: CASSIADRPYSNQPQHF
D gene: -; J gene: TRBJ1-2; clone size: -; V gene: TRBV2; CDR3 DNA: TGTGCCAGCACTCAGGGTCAAGGCTACACCTTC; CDR3 protein: CASTQGQGYTF
D gene: TRBD1; J gene: TRBJ1-1; clone size: few; V gene: TRBV11-2; CDR3 DNA: TGTGCCAGCAGCCCTCGACAGGGTCTGAACACTGAAGCTTTCTTT; CDR3 protein: CASSPRQGLNTEAFF
D gene: -; J gene: TRBJ2-2; clone size: -; V gene: TRBV29-1; CDR3 DNA: TGCAGCGTTGAGGAACAGGGCGGCACCGGGGAGCTGTTTTTT; CDR3 protein: CSVEEQGGTGELFF
D gene: -; J gene: TRBJ1-1; clone size: -; V gene: TRBV6-1; CDR3 DNA: TGTGCCAGCAGAGTTTCCTGGGGGGTGAACACTGAAGCTTTCTTT; CDR3 protein: CASRVSWGVNTEAFF